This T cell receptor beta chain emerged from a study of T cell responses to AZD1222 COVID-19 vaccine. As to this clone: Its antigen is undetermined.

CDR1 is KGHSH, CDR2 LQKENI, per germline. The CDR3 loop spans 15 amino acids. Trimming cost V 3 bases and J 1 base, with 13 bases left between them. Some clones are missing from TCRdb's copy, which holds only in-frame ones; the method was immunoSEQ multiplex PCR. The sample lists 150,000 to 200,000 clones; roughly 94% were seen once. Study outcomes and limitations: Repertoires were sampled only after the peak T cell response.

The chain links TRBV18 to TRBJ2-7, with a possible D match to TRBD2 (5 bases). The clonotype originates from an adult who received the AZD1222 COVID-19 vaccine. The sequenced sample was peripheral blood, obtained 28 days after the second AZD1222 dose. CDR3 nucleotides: TGTGCCAGCTCACCCGACGGGGTAACGTCCTACGAGCAGTACTTC. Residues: CASSPDGVTSYEQYF.